This T cell receptor (beta chain) was observed in a study of graft-versus-host responses after intestinal transplantation. Study context: Multivisceral, liver-intestinal, or isolated intestinal grafts went to recipients. Induction with anti-thymocyte globulin, then tacrolimus and steroids for three to four years, was given to all recipients.

The data were produced by immunoSEQ multiplex PCR, yet TCRdb's version contains in-frame clones alone and is incomplete. This table holds some 82,000 clones, roughly 91% found once. General observations from the study: HvG clone declines early post-transplant were associated with peak circulating GvH levels.

About this clone itself: Its cognate antigen is unknown.

Sequencing was performed on unstimulated CD8+ T cells sorted from spleen or lymph node cells, taken before transplant. The receptor was isolated from a human donor who was the organ donor for an intestinal transplant.

CDR3 DNA: TGTGCCAGCAGCGTAGAAGAGGCTGGCAGTGGGAGCATTCAGTACTTC. Translation: CASSVEEAGSGSIQYF. The rearrangement uses TRBV9 and TRBJ2-4; D possibly corresponds to TRBD2 (5 bases). Per the germline V gene, CDR1 is SGDLS and CDR2 is YYNGEE. Trimming left V 0 bases short and J 9 bases short, with 19 bases between. The CDR3 contains 16 residues.